Below are 18 T cell receptor beta chains sequenced from a single sample in a study of T cell responses to AZD1222 COVID-19 vaccine. Here immunoSEQ multiplex PCR was the method, and the copy in TCRdb shows in-frame clones only, minus some. The sample yields about 130,000 clones, under 95% seen once. The material was peripheral blood, obtained on day 0 of AZD1222 vaccination. The receptors come from an adult in good health.

The chain carries TRBV6-6 and TRBJ1-1; maybe TRBD1 (6 bases). Germline values: CDR1 MNHNY, CDR2 SVGAGI (reference sequence). The V and J ends lost 5 bases and 2 bases respectively, with 18 bases between them. The CDR3 totals 16 residues. This CDR3 reads CASSALQGRTNTEAFF. DNA of the CDR3: TGTGCCAGCAGTGCCTTACAGGGACGGACAAACACTGAAGCTTTCTTT.

V usage is TRBV7-8 and J usage is TRBJ2-3; 11 bases align to TRBD2. Trimming cost V 4 bases and J 6 bases; bases outside gene matches: 6. CDR1 and CDR2 from the germline V gene are SGHVS and FQNEAQ. This CDR3 is built from 15 residues. The CDR3 region has the DNA TGTGCCAGCAGCTCTCTAGCGGGGGGCCGGGATACGCAGTATTTT. Protein sequence: CASSSLAGGRDTQYF.

This clone came up once. V is TRBV4-3 and J is TRBJ1-1; D gene unclear. This CDR3 is built from 16 residues. Trimming took off 1 base at V and 0 bases at J, with 12 bases between the two ends. Germline V gene data show CDR1 as LGHNA and CDR2 as YSLEER. The CDR3, as DNA: TGCGCCAGCAGCCAAGGATTCGGACTCATGAACACTGAAGCTTTCTTT. Protein: CASSQGFGLMNTEAFF.

The chain uses TRBV5-1 and TRBJ1-6; 7 bases agree with TRBD1. The germline V gene has CDR1 SGHRS and CDR2 YFSETQ. The CDR3 extends over 16 amino acids. Trimming took 0 bases from V and 1 from J; bases not matched to a gene: 1. This CDR3 is CASSLEGASYNSPLHF. The CDR3 bases are TGCGCCAGCAGCTTGGAGGGGGCGTCCTATAATTCACCCCTCCACTTT.

The chain combines TRBV7-6 with TRBJ2-2; D is undetermined. The CDR3 length is 16 residues. Germline V gene lookup returns CDR1 SGHVS and CDR2 FNYEAQ. V was trimmed by 2 bases and J by 5 bases, leaving 15 bases between them. CDR3: CASSLPALGFTGELFF. As DNA, the CDR3 is TGTGCCAGCAGCTTACCCGCTTTAGGTTTTACCGGGGAGCTGTTTTTT.

The J gene is TRBJ2-3, the V gene TRBV11-2; D call uncertain. CDR3 length: 14 amino acids. Germline V lookup: CDR1 SGHAT, CDR2 FQNNGV. V was pared by 1 base and J by 6 bases, with 11 bases between. As DNA, the CDR3 is TGTGCCAGCAGCTTAGCCCTTTCAGAGGATACGCAGTATTTT. It specifies CASSLALSEDTQYF.

The gene calls are TRBV24-1 and TRBJ1-5; D gene uncertain. The CDR3 spans 16 residues. The V gene lost 4 bases and the J gene lost 0 bases, with 12 bases spanning the gap. The germline V gene has CDR1 KGHDR and CDR2 SFDVKD. The CDR3 DNA is TGTGCCACCAGTGACAGCGGACGGTATAGCAATCAGCCCCAGCATTTT. Translation: CATSDSGRYSNQPQHF.

V usage is TRBV7-8 and J usage is TRBJ2-7; 7 bases fit TRBD2. The V segment lost 1 base and the J segment 2 bases; nucleotides outside the gene matches: 2. The CDR3 totals 14 residues. Germline assignment: CDR1 SGHVS and CDR2 FQNEAQ. CDR3 nucleotides: TGTGCCAGCAGCTTAGTCCGGGGGGCCTACGAGCAGTACTTC. Translated, it gives CASSLVRGAYEQYF.

This clone was found once. The chain employs TRBV30 and TRBJ2-3, with unresolved D. V was shortened by 0 bases and J by 5 bases, with 15 bases between the two germline ends. This CDR3 comprises 15 residues. CDR1 GTSNPN and CDR2 SVGIG come from the germline V gene (reference sequence). The CDR3 spells CAWSVGQVYGDTQYF. CDR3 coding DNA: TGTGCCTGGAGTGTAGGGCAGGTGTATGGAGATACGCAGTATTTT.

V gene TRBV7-2 combines with J gene TRBJ2-3; 9 positions match TRBD2. The CDR3 extends over 17 amino acids. Per germline, CDR1 SGHTA and CDR2 FQGNSA. The V and J ends lost 5 bases and 0 bases, in that order; junction bases with no gene match: 9. CDR3 in amino acids: CASSHGGAGGSTDTQYF. CDR3 in DNA: TGTGCCAGCAGCCACGGCGGAGCGGGGGGAAGCACAGATACGCAGTATTTT. The full variable domain, in which reference TRBV7-2 and TRBJ2-3 provide the parts outside the CDR3, is GAGVSQSPSNKVTEKGKDVELRCDPISGHTALYWYRQSLGQGLEFLIYFQGNSAPDKSGLPSDRFSAERTGGSVSTLTIQRTQQEDSAVYLCASSHGGAGGSTDTQYFGPGTRLTVL.

The genes are TRBV6-2 or TRBV6-3 and TRBJ2-2; tentatively, D is TRBD1 or TRBD2 (6 bases each). The CDR3 extends over 17 amino acids. V was clipped by 0 bases and J by 4 bases, with 15 bases between them. Germline lookup yields CDR1 MNHEY and CDR2 SVGEGT. The CDR3 bases are TGTGCCAGCAGTTACTCGAGGGGGGCAGCGGGCACCGGGGAGCTGTTTTTT. It codes for CASSYSRGAAGTGELFF.

This rearrangement joins TRBV7-2 to TRBJ2-3; 10 bases agree with TRBD2. V shed 3 bases and J 2 bases; nucleotides not matched to a gene: 8. The CDR3 has 17 residues. Germline V gene lookup returns CDR1 SGHTA and CDR2 FQGNSA. For the CDR3, the DNA is TGTGCCAGCAGCTTGCCCCGGACTAGCGGAGACACAGATACGCAGTATTTT. It is translated as CASSLPRTSGDTDTQYF.

This sequence joins TRBV5-6 and TRBJ2-7; D possibly corresponds to TRBD2 (5 bases). V was trimmed by 0 bases and J by 3 bases, leaving 13 bases between them. This CDR3 has 15 amino acids. Looked up from germline, CDR1 is SGHDT and CDR2 is YYEEEE. For the CDR3, the DNA is TGTGCCAGCAGCTTGGGAACGGACTTATACTACGAGCAGTACTTC. Translation: CASSLGTDLYYEQYF.

V gene TRBV18 combines with J gene TRBJ2-5, with 9 positions matching TRBD2. J gave up 5 bases and V 3 bases, and 4 bases lay outside the gene matches. CDR3 size: 14 residues. Looked up from germline, CDR1 is KGHSH and CDR2 is LQKENI. In DNA form, the CDR3 reads TGTGCCAGCTCACCCGAAACTAGCGGGGAGACCCAGTACTTC. Residues: CASSPETSGETQYF.

This chain joins TRBV6-1 and TRBJ2-5, with 8 bases matching TRBD1. The CDR3 covers 15 residues. Trimming took 2 bases from V and 5 from J; bases not matched to a gene: 7. Germline V gene sequence: CDR1 MNHNS, CDR2 SASEGT. CDR3 sequence (DNA): TGTGCCAGCAGTGAATCCCAGGGGGCGCGTGAGACCCAGTACTTC. It specifies CASSESQGARETQYF.

The chain joins TRBV5-1 to TRBJ1-1; D unresolved. CDR1 is SGHRS and CDR2 is YFSETQ in the germline V gene. The ends were cut back, 6 bases at V and 0 bases at J, with 9 bases in the middle. This CDR3 is 13 amino acids long. The CDR3 sequence is CASKLDVNTEAFF. Written as DNA, the CDR3 is TGCGCCAGCAAACTAGACGTGAACACTGAAGCTTTCTTT.

The chain couples TRBV11-2 to TRBJ1-2; TRBD1 aligns across 10 bases. This CDR3 has 14 residues. V trimming: 6 bases; J trimming: 3 bases; junction bases outside the gene matches: 4. Per germline, CDR1 SGHAT and CDR2 FQNNGV. In nucleotides, the CDR3 is TGTGCCAGCAGAGGACAGGGGGTTCACTATGGCTACACCTTC. It translates to CASRGQGVHYGYTF.

The chain recombines TRBV15 with TRBJ2-7, with D possibly TRBD1 on 6 matching bases. V was shortened by 5 bases and J by 4 bases, with 15 bases between the two germline ends. CDR3 length: 14 residues. The germline V gene has CDR1 LNHNV and CDR2 YYDKDF (reference sequence). The CDR3: CATSLPMGAYEQYF. The DNA of the CDR3 is TGTGCCACCAGCCTTCCGATGGGGGCTTACGAGCAGTACTTC.